The TCR beta chain described here comes from a study of read filtering for tumor transcriptome and immune sequencing. Study results and caveats: Without single-read clonotypes, shared clonotype proportions correlated more between IR-seq and RNA-seq. RNA-seq captured clonotypes less deeply and reliably than IR-seq.

As for this clonotype: Its target is unknown. Given a far larger clone just one base away, this is likely a sequencing read error.

Every patient had bone marrow sampled while the disease was active. The library was built from about 400 ng RNA with molecular barcoded adaptors for alpha/delta and beta/gamma chains. Each CDR3 protein gets one entry after TCRdb re-called the reads with MiXCR. This sample has tens of thousands of distinct CDR3 sequences, with approximately 18% found just once. With 8 bases removed from V and 10 bases from J, the gap between germline ends came to 15 bases. The CDR3 has 12 amino acids. Germline V gives CDR1 MNHNY, CDR2 SVGAGI (reference sequence). Sequencing was performed on a population of CD138-negative cells sorted from bone marrow. The sequence came from a donor over 35 with multiple myeloma. The rearrangement uses TRBV6-6 and TRBJ2-1; D may be TRBD1 (6 bases). In DNA form, the CDR3 reads TGTGCCAGCGGACAGAAAGACTACGAGCAGTTCTTC. This codes for CASGQKDYEQFF.